This T cell receptor beta chain derives from a study of blood T cell repertoires in COVID-19. At the level of the study: Some COVID-19 samples were acute and others convalescent; all came from the United States, Italy and Spain. PBMCs, B-cell-depleted T cells, or T cells provided the cDNA or gDNA that made up the material.

Germline CDR1 is SEHNR and CDR2 is FQNEAQ (reference sequence). The ends were cut back, 4 bases at V and 0 bases at J, with 12 bases in the middle. The CDR3 spans 16 residues. Original processing methods: The authors estimated nucleated cell counts from reference gene primer amplification. The data were produced by immunoSEQ multiplex PCR, yet TCRdb's version contains in-frame clones alone and is incomplete. V and J calls and clone size are given by that table; D and trimming were obtained from the DNA. The sample lists over 250,000 clones, about 85% occurring once. The sequencing input was peripheral blood. The J gene is TRBJ2-2, the V gene TRBV7-9; TRBD2 is a possible D gene (5 bases). This TCR derives from a human donor in a cohort sampled during active COVID-19. CDR3 sequence reads: CASSSLLAANTGELFF. In DNA form, the CDR3 reads TGTGCCAGCAGCTCCCTCCTAGCAGCGAACACCGGGGAGCTGTTTTTT.